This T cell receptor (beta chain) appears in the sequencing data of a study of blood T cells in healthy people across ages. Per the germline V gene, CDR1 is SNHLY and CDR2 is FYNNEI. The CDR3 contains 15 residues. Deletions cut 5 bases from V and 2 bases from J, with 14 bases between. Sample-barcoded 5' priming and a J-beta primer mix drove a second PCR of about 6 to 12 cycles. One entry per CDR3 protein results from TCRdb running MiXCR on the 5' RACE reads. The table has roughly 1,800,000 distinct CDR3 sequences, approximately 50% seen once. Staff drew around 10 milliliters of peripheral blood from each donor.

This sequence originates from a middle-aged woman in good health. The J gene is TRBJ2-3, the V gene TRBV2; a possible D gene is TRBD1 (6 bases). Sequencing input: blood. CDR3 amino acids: CASSPGTPYTDTQYF. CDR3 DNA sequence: TGTGCCAGCAGTCCCGGGACACCTTACACAGATACGCAGTATTTT.